A selection of T cell receptor beta chains follows, all from one sample in a study of blood T cell repertoires in COVID-19. Sequencing used immunoSEQ multiplex PCR; TCRdb keeps in-frame clones, though not all of them. The table lists some 69,000 clones, nearly 90% of them singletons. Sequenced sample: peripheral blood. The receptors were sampled from a woman between 50 and 59 years old with active COVID-19. The CDR3 runs from the conserved cysteine through the conserved F or W. A D gene is named only where the DNA matches it firmly. The size entry is marked missing in some rows and otherwise reads once, few, many or a size class.

J | V | D | size | DNA | CDR3
TRBJ1-4 | TRBV2 | NA | NA | TGTGCCAATCTAAGGGAGAAAGGTGAAAAACTGTTTTTT | CANLREKGEKLFF
TRBJ2-1 | TRBV20-1 | NA | NA | TGCAGTGCTAGTAAACTATCCTCCTACAATGAGCAGTTCTTC | CSASKLSSYNEQFF
TRBJ2-3 | TRBV7-3 | TRBD2 | NA | TGTGCCAGCAGTACGGGACTAGCGGGACTCACAGATACGCAGTATTTT | CASSTGLAGLTDTQYF
TRBJ1-5 | TRBV24-1 | TRBD1 | once | TGTGCCACCAGTGACCGGAGTAAGGGGGCGGCTCAGCCCCAGCATTTT | CATSDRSKGAAQPQHF
TRBJ2-3 | TRBV24-1 | TRBD1 | NA | TGTGCCACCAGTGATTTAGGGACAGGGAGCACAGATACGCAGTATTTT | CATSDLGTGSTDTQYF
TRBJ2-5 | TRBV5-1 | NA | NA | TGCGCCAGCAGCTTGGAAGCTCACGAGACCCAGTACTTC | CASSLEAHETQYF
TRBJ2-5 | TRBV3-1/TRBV3-2 | TRBD2 | NA | TGTGCCAGCAGCCAAACGGGAGGGCCGTTCGAGACCCAGTACTTC | CASSQTGGPFETQYF
TRBJ2-7 | TRBV3-1/TRBV3-2 | TRBD2 | many | TGTGCCAGCGGGACTAGCGGGAGGGCCGGGGAGCAGTACTTC | CASGTSGRAGEQYF
TRBJ2-7 | TRBV4-1 | TRBD1 | NA | TGCGCCAGCAGCCAAGTGGGGACAGGACCTTACGAGCAGTACTTC | CASSQVGTGPYEQYF
TRBJ2-5 | TRBV10-3 | NA | NA | TGTGCCATCAGTGAGTCGGGGCAGATCGAGACCCAGTACTTC | CAISESGQIETQYF
TRBJ2-6 | TRBV20-1 | TRBD2 | NA | TGCAGTGCTAGTAGAAGGGCTAGCGGGAGAGGAGGGGCCAACGTCCTGACTTTC | CSASRRASGRGGANVLTF
TRBJ2-7 | TRBV5-1 | TRBD1 | NA | TGCGCCAGCAGCCCGGGACAGATGAATTCCTACGAGCAGTACTTC | CASSPGQMNSYEQYF
TRBJ2-2 | TRBV13 | TRBD2 | NA | TGTGCCAGCAGCTCCCTCCTTAGCGGGAGGGGCCACTCGAACACCGGGGAGCTGTTTTTT | CASSSLLSGRGHSNTGELFF
TRBJ2-1 | TRBV4-1 | TRBD2 | NA | TGCGCCAGCAGCCAAGGCCTAGCGGGAGTCCTTATGAATGAGCAGTTCTTC | CASSQGLAGVLMNEQFF
TRBJ2-7 | TRBV5-1 | NA | NA | TGCGCCAGCAGCTTGTCTGGGCCGGATTTCTACGAGCAGTACTTC | CASSLSGPDFYEQYF
TRBJ2-7 | TRBV19 | TRBD2 | NA | TGTGCCAGTTCGGGACTAGCGGGAGGGCCCTCCTACGAGCAGTACTTC | CASSGLAGGPSYEQYF
TRBJ2-7 | TRBV10-3 | NA | once | TGTGCCATCGGAGGGCGGCGGGACTACGAGCAGTACTTC | CAIGGRRDYEQYF
TRBJ2-1 | TRBV9 | TRBD2 | NA | TGTGCCAGCAGCATGAAGGGACTAGCGGGATACAATGAGCAGTTCTTC | CASSMKGLAGYNEQFF
TRBJ2-1 | TRBV7-3 | NA | NA | TGTGCCAGCAGCTTACAAGGAAGCGGTGGAAGCTCCTACAATGAGCAGTTCTTC | CASSLQGSGGSSYNEQFF
TRBJ1-1 | TRBV18 | NA | NA | TGTGCCAGCTCCTCAGCCGGGGGAGGATTTCCCATGAACACTGAAGCTTTCTTT | CASSSAGGGFPMNTEAFF
TRBJ1-1 | TRBV11-2 | TRBD1 | NA | TGTGCCAGCAGCCCTGACAGGGACACTGAAGCTTTCTTT | CASSPDRDTEAFF
TRBJ2-3 | TRBV29-1 | NA | NA | TGCAGCGCGGACATAAGCACAGATACGCAGTATTTT | CSADISTDTQYF
TRBJ2-1 | TRBV7-3 | TRBD1 | NA | TGTGCCAGCAGCTTCCAGGGACAGCCCTACAATGAGCAGTTCTTC | CASSFQGQPYNEQFF
TRBJ2-3 | TRBV21-1 | NA | NA | TGTGCCAGCAGCAAAGCGCGGGCTAGCGGGATGACAGATACGCAGTATTTT | CASSKARASGMTDTQYF
TRBJ1-2 | TRBV5-1 | TRBD1 | NA | TGCGCCAGCAGCGGATCGACAGGGGCTAACTATGGCTACACCTTC | CASSGSTGANYGYTF
TRBJ2-1 | TRBV11-2 | NA | NA | TGTGCCAGCAGCTTAGGGGATGCGGGTGAGCAGTTCTTC | CASSLGDAGEQFF
TRBJ2-7 | TRBV2 | NA | NA | TGTGCCAGTACCCCCGGGACATACTACGAGCAGTACTTC | CASTPGTYYEQYF
TRBJ2-2 | TRBV11-3 | NA | NA | TGTGCCAGCAGCCCCCGGGTCGGGGAGCTGTTTTTT | CASSPRVGELFF
TRBJ2-2 | TRBV7-2 | TRBD2 | NA | TGTGCCACACGACGGACTAGCGAGCAGATTACCGGGGAGCTGTTTTTT | CATRRTSEQITGELFF
TRBJ1-2 | TRBV11-2 | TRBD1 | NA | TGTGCCAGCAGCTCCTCAACCCGGGACAGGGACTATGGCTACACCTTC | CASSSSTRDRDYGYTF
TRBJ2-7 | TRBV27 | NA | NA | TGTGCCAGCAGTCCCCCGGACAGCCGGTACGAGCAGTACTTC | CASSPPDSRYEQYF
TRBJ2-1 | TRBV18 | NA | NA | TGTGCCAGCTCACCGGGGAGCGGACTGGGAAATGAGCAGTTCTTC | CASSPGSGLGNEQFF
TRBJ2-3 | TRBV29-1 | TRBD2 | NA | TGCAGCGTTGAAGATAGCGGGAGGACAGATACGCAGTATTTT | CSVEDSGRTDTQYF
TRBJ2-2 | TRBV5-4 | TRBD2 | once | TGTGCCAGCAGCTCTAGACTAGCGGGGGACACCGGGGAGCTGTTTTTT | CASSSRLAGDTGELFF
TRBJ2-2 | TRBV11-3 | TRBD1 | NA | TGTGCCAGCAGCCCTACAGGGCGGATCCAGGGGGCCGGGGAGCTGTTTTTT | CASSPTGRIQGAGELFF
TRBJ2-5 | TRBV28 | TRBD2 | NA | TGTGCCAGCAGTCCCTACCGGACTAGCGGGAGGGGGGAGACCCAGTACTTC | CASSPYRTSGRGETQYF
TRBJ1-2 | TRBV5-4 | NA | NA | TGTGCCAGCAGCTGGGGCCGGGGGGACTATGGCTACACCTTC | CASSWGRGDYGYTF
TRBJ2-7 | TRBV11-3 | NA | NA | TGTGCCAGCAGCTCGAGTCCACGGGGTGAGCAGTACTTC | CASSSSPRGEQYF
TRBJ2-7 | TRBV7-2 | NA | NA | TGTGCCAGCAGCTTAGATTACTACGAGCAGTACTTC | CASSLDYYEQYF
TRBJ2-5 | TRBV28 | NA | NA | TGTGCCAGCAGTTTATCATTGGGGCGGTCAGGGCGGCAAGAGACCCAGTACTTC | CASSLSLGRSGRQETQYF
TRBJ2-3 | TRBV6-1 | TRBD2 | NA | TGTGCCAGCAGTGGGGGGACTAGCGGGAGCACAGATACGCAGTATTTT | CASSGGTSGSTDTQYF
TRBJ2-3 | TRBV2 | TRBD1 | NA | TGTGCCAGCAGTGTCCGGGACAGGGTCACAGATACGCAGTATTTT | CASSVRDRVTDTQYF
TRBJ2-1 | TRBV27 | TRBD1 | NA | TGTGCCAGCAGTCCGGGACAGGCCATATACAATGAGCAGTTCTTC | CASSPGQAIYNEQFF
TRBJ1-2 | TRBV19 | NA | once | TGTGCCAGTAGTATACGGGAAGGCTATGGCTACACCTTC | CASSIREGYGYTF
TRBJ2-3 | TRBV11-2 | NA | once | TGTGCCAGCAGCCCGCACAAGGATACGCAGTATTTT | CASSPHKDTQYF
TRBJ2-1 | TRBV3-1/TRBV3-2 | TRBD2 | NA | TGTGCCAGCAGCCAAGCTAGCGGGAGGATGGGGAGCAATGAGCAGTTCTTC | CASSQASGRMGSNEQFF
TRBJ2-5 | TRBV12-3/TRBV12-4 | NA | NA | TGTGCCAGCAGTTTAAGTCTCGGGACCCAGTACTTC | CASSLSLGTQYF
TRBJ2-3 | TRBV11-2 | NA | NA | TGTGCCAGCGGACGGGAGTCGGCCGCAGATACGCAGTATTTT | CASGRESAADTQYF
TRBJ2-2 | TRBV11-2 | NA | NA | TGTGCCAGCAGCTTACGACAAATGAACACCGGGGAGCTGTTTTTT | CASSLRQMNTGELFF
TRBJ2-1 | TRBV3-1/TRBV3-2 | NA | NA | TGTGCCAGCAGCCAAGTTAGGAGTGAGCAGTTCTTC | CASSQVRSEQFF
TRBJ2-3 | TRBV20-1 | TRBD1 | NA | TGCAGTGCTAGTTCAGGGGGCGCAGGGGCAGATACGCAGTATTTT | CSASSGGAGADTQYF
TRBJ2-7 | TRBV4-2 | NA | NA | TGTGCCAGCAGCCCCCTAGCCACGGCCTACGAGCAGTACTTC | CASSPLATAYEQYF
TRBJ2-7 | TRBV4-1 | NA | few | TGCGCCAGCAGCCGATCAGGGTTGTGGTACGAGCAGTACTTC | CASSRSGLWYEQYF
TRBJ2-7 | TRBV11-2 | NA | NA | TGTGCCAGCAGCCCGGAACTTGGAGGGCCGGGGGAGCAGTACTTC | CASSPELGGPGEQYF